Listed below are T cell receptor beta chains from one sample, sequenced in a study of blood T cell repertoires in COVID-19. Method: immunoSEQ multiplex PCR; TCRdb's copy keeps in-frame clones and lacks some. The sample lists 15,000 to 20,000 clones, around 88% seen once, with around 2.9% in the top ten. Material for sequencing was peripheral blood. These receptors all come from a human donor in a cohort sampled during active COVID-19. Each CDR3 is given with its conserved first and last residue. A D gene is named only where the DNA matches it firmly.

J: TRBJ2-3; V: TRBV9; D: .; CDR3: CASSVYELAAGTDTQYF
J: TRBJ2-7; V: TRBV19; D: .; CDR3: CASSIARSTYEQYF
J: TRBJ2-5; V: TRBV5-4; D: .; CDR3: CASSLTGEGQETQYF
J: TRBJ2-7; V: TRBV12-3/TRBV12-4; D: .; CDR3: CASRLSLYEQYF
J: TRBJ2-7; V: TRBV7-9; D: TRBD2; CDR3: CASSLGGGASYEQYF
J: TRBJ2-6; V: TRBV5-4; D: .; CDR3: CASSLYHVLTF
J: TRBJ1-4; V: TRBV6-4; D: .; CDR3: CATLWTVANRATNEKLFF
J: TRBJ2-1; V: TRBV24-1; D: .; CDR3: CATSDWGVRSEQFF
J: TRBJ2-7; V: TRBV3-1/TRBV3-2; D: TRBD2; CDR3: CASSQGSGGGRHEQYF
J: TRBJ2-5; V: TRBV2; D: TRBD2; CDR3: CASSEEVAGGQETQYF
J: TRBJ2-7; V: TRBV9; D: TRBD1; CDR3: CASSLGQGVPYEQYF
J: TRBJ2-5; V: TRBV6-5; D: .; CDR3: CASRPGSNRETQYF
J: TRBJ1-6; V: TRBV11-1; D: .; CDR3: CASSPRTAYNSPLHF
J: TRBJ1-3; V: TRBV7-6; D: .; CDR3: CASAGGLRNTIYF
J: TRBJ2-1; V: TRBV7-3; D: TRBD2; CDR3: CASSRGWLAGPVRSSYNEQFF
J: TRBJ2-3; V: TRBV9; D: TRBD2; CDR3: CASSARTSGSGEQYF
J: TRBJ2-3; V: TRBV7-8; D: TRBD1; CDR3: CATKGGQGMTNPRYF
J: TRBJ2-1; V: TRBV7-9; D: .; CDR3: CASRGGTPQFF
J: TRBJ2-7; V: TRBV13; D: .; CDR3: CASSLVYRPYEQYF
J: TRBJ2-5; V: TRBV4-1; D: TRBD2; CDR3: CASSQRLAGSQETQYF
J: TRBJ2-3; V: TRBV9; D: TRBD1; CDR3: CASSVGQGANTQYF
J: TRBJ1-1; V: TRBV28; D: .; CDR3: CASRSRGNMNTEAFF
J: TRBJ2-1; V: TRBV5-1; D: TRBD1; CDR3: CASSLEEQGGNEQFF
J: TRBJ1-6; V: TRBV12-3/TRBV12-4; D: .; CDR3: CASSLPRSPLHF
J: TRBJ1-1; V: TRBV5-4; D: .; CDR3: CASSVDRNTEAFF
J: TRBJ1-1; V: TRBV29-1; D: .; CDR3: CSVRRVTNTEAFF
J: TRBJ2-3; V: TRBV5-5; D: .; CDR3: CASSLNDGRGAPFQYF
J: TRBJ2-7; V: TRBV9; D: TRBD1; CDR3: CASSATGGLGEQYF
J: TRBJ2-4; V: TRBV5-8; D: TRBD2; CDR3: CASSLRPSGSSKNIQYF
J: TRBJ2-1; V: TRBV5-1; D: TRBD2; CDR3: CASSPPGLAGGYHEQFF
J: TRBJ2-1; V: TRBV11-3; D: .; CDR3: CASSDYFPPRGSGSYNEQFF
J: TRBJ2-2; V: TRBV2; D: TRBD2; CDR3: CASKISGAGELFF
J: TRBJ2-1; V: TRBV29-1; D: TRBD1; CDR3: CSEGTGGYNEQFF
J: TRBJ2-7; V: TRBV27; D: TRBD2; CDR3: CASNPSGDPYEQYF
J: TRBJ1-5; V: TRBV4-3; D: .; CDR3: CASSHILSDQPQHF
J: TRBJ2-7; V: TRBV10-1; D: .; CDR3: CASSERDWFSYEQYF
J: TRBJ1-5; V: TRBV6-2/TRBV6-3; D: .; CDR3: CASSYSTGLRGQPQHF
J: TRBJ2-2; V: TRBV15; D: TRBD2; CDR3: CATSRSWTSGSAGELFF
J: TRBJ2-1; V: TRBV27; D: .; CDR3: CASSTLANEQFF
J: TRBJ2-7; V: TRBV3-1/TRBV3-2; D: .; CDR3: CASSGGLRGDEQYF
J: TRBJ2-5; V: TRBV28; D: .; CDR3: CASSLEGAGSQETQYF
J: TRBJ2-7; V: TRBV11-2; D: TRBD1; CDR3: CASSKPGTASYEQYF
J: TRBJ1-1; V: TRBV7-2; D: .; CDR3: CASSFWRVTEAFF